The 23 T cell receptor beta chains in this list originate from one sample, sequenced in a study of blood T cell repertoires in COVID-19. This table comes from immunoSEQ multiplex PCR, and its TCRdb copy is limited to in-frame clones, with some not included. Of about 190,000 clones detected, 82% appear once; the ten largest clones hold around 5.2%. The sequencing sample was made of PBMCs or T cells enriched from blood (not recorded which). These receptors originate from a woman aged 55-69 years with acute COVID-19.

This chain uses TRBV14 with TRBJ1-1; no reliable D call. Per the germline V gene, CDR1 is SGHDN and CDR2 is FVKESK. Trimming cost V 4 bases and J 3 bases, with 9 bases left between them. The CDR3 is made up of 13 amino acids. The CDR3 region is CASSRFEDTEAFF. CDR3 DNA sequence: TGTGCCAGCAGCCGGTTCGAGGACACTGAAGCTTTCTTT.

This chain uses TRBV19 with TRBJ1-1; possible D gene TRBD1, 6 bases. This CDR3 comprises 12 residues. CDR1 LNHDA and CDR2 SQIVND come from the germline V gene (reference sequence). The V and J ends lost 8 bases and 3 bases respectively, with 10 bases between them. CDR3 DNA: TGTGCCAGTCACGGACAGTACACTGAAGCTTTCTTT. It is translated as CASHGQYTEAFF.

The J gene is TRBJ1-1, the V gene TRBV6-5; 8 bases line up with TRBD1. Trimming at V came to 8 bases and at J to 6 bases, leaving 8 bases not matched to a gene. Germline CDR1 MNHEY, CDR2 SVGAGI. The CDR3 spans 13 residues. Here the CDR3 DNA reads TGTGCCAGCGGTAGACAGGGGAGCTCTGAAGCTTTCTTT. Translation: CASGRQGSSEAFF.

The chain has TRBV15 and TRBJ1-2; TRBD1 is a possible D gene (5 bases). With 1 base removed from V and 3 bases from J, the gap between germline ends came to 27 bases. Germline lookup yields CDR1 LNHNV and CDR2 YYDKDF (reference sequence). This CDR3 has 20 amino acids. Written as DNA, the CDR3 is TGTGCCACCAGCAGAGGCATTGCGTTGACCCCCCTCGGGGGGGACTATGGCTACACCTTC. Amino acid sequence: CATSRGIALTPLGGDYGYTF.

The V gene is TRBV11-2, the J gene TRBJ1-1; 8 bases fit TRBD1. Looked up from germline, CDR1 is SGHAT and CDR2 is FQNNGV. The ends lost 5 bases at V and 9 bases at J; junction bases unmatched: 5. The CDR3 sequence is 12 residues long. CDR3 sequence (DNA): TGTGCCAGCAGCCAGGACAGGGTTAAAGCTTTCTTT. It is translated as CASSQDRVKAFF.

This clone was seen only once. The V gene is TRBV4-2, the J gene TRBJ2-3, with D unresolved. CDR1 is LGHNA and CDR2 is YNFKEQ in the germline V gene. The CDR3 extends over 15 amino acids. V was cut by 0 bases and J by 2 bases, with 9 bases left in between. The DNA for the CDR3 is TGTGCCAGCAGCCAAGACTACGGGTACACAGATACGCAGTATTTT. The encoded protein is CASSQDYGYTDTQYF.

The table lists this clone with a few counts. The chain couples TRBV5-5 to TRBJ1-2; TRBD1 aligns across 11 bases. The ends lost 3 bases at V and 2 bases at J; junction bases unmatched: 3. The germline CDR1 and CDR2 sequences are SGHKS and YYEKEE (reference sequence). The CDR3 sequence is 15 residues long. CDR3 sequence reads: CASSYGQGANYGYTF. The DNA for the CDR3 is TGTGCCAGCAGCTACGGACAGGGGGCCAACTATGGCTACACCTTC.

The genes are TRBV7-2 and TRBJ2-2; the D gene is possibly TRBD2 (6 bases). The CDR3 has 15 residues. Looked up from germline, CDR1 is SGHTA and CDR2 is FQGNSA. With 7 bases removed from V and 7 bases from J, the gap between germline ends came to 19 bases. CDR3 nucleotides: TGTGCCAGCACCACGACTAGTTCTTTATTCGGGGAGCTGTTTTTT. Translation: CASTTTSSLFGELFF. The full variable domain, in which reference TRBV7-2 and TRBJ2-2 provide the parts outside the CDR3, is GAGVSQSPSNKVTEKGKDVELRCDPISGHTALYWYRQSLGQGLEFLIYFQGNSAPDKSGLPSDRFSAERTGGSVSTLTIQRTQQEDSAVYLCASTTTSSLFGELFFGEGSRLTVL.

This clone was detected only a few times. The rearrangement joins TRBV11-3 to TRBJ2-1; 12 nucleotides line up with TRBD2. The V gene end was trimmed by 5 bases and the J gene end by 4 bases; junction bases not matched to a gene: 9. The CDR3 contains 17 residues. CDR1 and CDR2 (germline): SGHNT, YENEEA. CDR3 in DNA: TGTGCCAGCAGCCCAAACCCTAGCGGGGGGGGTTACAATGAGCAGTTCTTC. Amino acid sequence: CASSPNPSGGGYNEQFF. Drawing the rest from reference TRBV11-3 and TRBJ2-1, the complete variable domain is EAGVVQSPRYKIIEKKQPVAFWCNPISGHNTLYWYLQNLGQGPELLIRYENEEAVDDSQLPKDRFSAERLKGVDSTLKIQPAELGDSAVYLCASSPNPSGGGYNEQFFGPGTRLTVL.

The rearrangement joins TRBV5-6 to TRBJ1-2; D is perhaps TRBD1 (5 bases). The CDR3 is made up of 13 amino acids. V gave up 0 bases and J gave up 6 bases, with 9 bases separating them. Germline CDR1 and CDR2: SGHDT and YYEEEE. CDR3 region: CASSLGRVNGYTF. CDR3 nucleotide sequence: TGTGCCAGCAGCTTGGGCAGGGTCAATGGCTACACCTTC.

V gene TRBV7-9 combines with J gene TRBJ1-5, with D possibly matching TRBD1 (5 bases). V lost 5 bases and J 2 bases, leaving 13 bases between the germline ends. Germline V gives CDR1 SEHNR, CDR2 FQNEAQ (reference sequence). This CDR3 comprises 15 residues. The CDR3 region has the DNA TGTGCCAGCAGCCCCGGCGGCAGGGGCAATCAGCCCCAGCATTTT. This translates into CASSPGGRGNQPQHF.

The gene calls are TRBV18 and TRBJ2-7; the D gene is possibly TRBD2 (5 bases). Trimming removed 2 bases at V and 2 bases at J, with 7 bases between. The CDR3 is 13 residues long. Germline CDR1 and CDR2: KGHSH and LQKENI. CDR3 sequence reads: CASSPGGPYEQYV. DNA of the CDR3: TGTGCCAGCTCACCAGGAGGTCCCTACGAGCAGTACGTC.

J is TRBJ2-7 and V is TRBV9; 9 bases match TRBD1. Germline-derived CDR1 and CDR2 are SGDLS and YYNGEE. The V and J ends lost 4 bases and 6 bases, in that order; junction bases with no gene match: 11. The CDR3 is 15 residues long. The CDR3 DNA reads TGTGCCAGCAGCCCCGACCACACAGGGGGCTTCGAGCAGTACTTC. Its translation is CASSPDHTGGFEQYF. Full variable domain (remainder filled in from reference TRBV9 and TRBJ2-7): DSGVTQTPKHLITATGQRVTLRCSPRSGDLSVYWYQQSLDQGLQFLIQYYNGEERAKGNILERFSAQQFPDLHSELNLSSLELGDSALYFCASSPDHTGGFEQYFGPGTRLTVT.

J is TRBJ2-7 and V is TRBV5-4; maybe TRBD1 (6 bases). V lost 0 bases, J lost 5 bases, and 12 bases lay in between. The CDR3 is 14 amino acids. Germline CDR1 reads SGHNT; CDR2 reads YYREEE (reference sequence). The CDR3 here is CASSLATGYHEQYF. CDR3 sequence (DNA): TGTGCCAGCAGCTTGGCCACAGGGTATCACGAGCAGTACTTC.

The rearrangement joins TRBV29-1 to TRBJ2-3, with 10 bases lining up with TRBD2. Germline lookup yields CDR1 SQVTM and CDR2 ANQGSEA. This CDR3 contains 13 residues. The V segment lost 5 bases and the J segment 3 bases; nucleotides outside the gene matches: 2. The CDR3 spells CSVSGRATDTQYF. The DNA of the CDR3 is TGCAGCGTTAGCGGGAGGGCGACAGATACGCAGTATTTT.

The V call is TRBV4-3, the J call TRBJ1-1, with a possible D match to TRBD1 (6 bases). The CDR3 loop spans 13 amino acids. Looked up from germline, CDR1 is LGHNA and CDR2 is YSLEER. Trimming took 3 bases from V and 4 from J, leaving 9 bases between them. The CDR3 region has the DNA TGCGCCAGCAGCCACGCAGGGGCCACTGAAGCTTTCTTT. Translation gives CASSHAGATEAFF.

The V and J genes are TRBV7-8 and TRBJ2-5; D might be TRBD2 (5 bases). This CDR3 contains 16 residues. The germline CDR1 and CDR2 sequences are SGHVS and FQNEAQ. V shed 2 bases and J shed 1 base, with 14 bases lying between them. CDR3 DNA: TGTGCCAGCAGCTTACGAATCTCCGGGGTCCAAGAGACCCAGTACTTC. Residues: CASSLRISGVQETQYF.

This clone has a handful of counts. V and J are TRBV19 and TRBJ1-5; a weak D match, TRBD1 (6 bases). Trimming stripped 7 bases from V and 6 bases from J, with 13 bases between. CDR3 length: 13 residues. CDR1 is LNHDA and CDR2 is SQIVND in the germline V gene (reference sequence). As DNA, the CDR3 is TGTGCCAGTACTCTAGGGGGGGGTCAGCCCCAGCATTTT. Protein: CASTLGGGQPQHF.

The rearrangement joins TRBV7-2 to TRBJ2-1; possibly TRBD2 for D (5 bases). The V gene lost 5 bases and the J gene lost 9 bases, with 20 bases spanning the gap. The CDR3 loop spans 15 amino acids. The germline V gene encodes CDR1 SGHTA and CDR2 FQGNSA. CDR3 in amino acids: CASSPPGNMGSEQFF. DNA of the CDR3: TGTGCCAGCAGCCCCCCGGGGAATATGGGGAGTGAGCAGTTCTTC.

V gene TRBV15 combines with J gene TRBJ2-1, with D uncertain. The CDR3 runs to 14 residues. CDR1 LNHNV and CDR2 YYDKDF come from the germline V gene (reference sequence). Trimming stripped 5 bases from V and 9 bases from J, with 17 bases between. The CDR3 DNA sequence: TGTGCCACCAGCCTTAGACTCTCCCGTCTTGAGCAGTTCTTC. Translated, it gives CATSLRLSRLEQFF.

The chain employs TRBV7-9 and TRBJ1-1, with 7 bases aligning to TRBD1. Unmatched junction bases numbered 14, after V lost 3 bases and J lost 4 bases. This CDR3 comprises 17 residues. Germline loops: CDR1 SEHNR, CDR2 FQNEAQ (reference sequence). The CDR3 DNA is TGTGCCAGCAGCTTCCCTCGACAGGGCCCCTTGGCCACTGAAGCTTTCTTT. Amino acid sequence: CASSFPRQGPLATEAFF.

The genes are TRBV6-2 or TRBV6-3 and TRBJ2-1; 7 nucleotides line up with TRBD1. CDR3 length equals 16 residues. Germline V gene data show CDR1 as MNHEY and CDR2 as SVGEGT. V was clipped by 6 bases and J by 8 bases; unmatched bases: 16. The chain's CDR3 is CASSRPGTVPFDEQFF. Written as DNA, the CDR3 is TGTGCCAGCAGCCGGCCCGGGACAGTGCCATTTGATGAGCAGTTCTTC.

The chain is built from TRBV7-8 and TRBJ1-4; 8 nucleotides match TRBD1. With 5 bases clipped from V and 0 bases from J, the junction kept 2 bases outside the gene matches. CDR3 length: 15 amino acids. Germline CDR1 is SGHVS and CDR2 is FQNEAQ. In nucleotides, the CDR3 is TGTGCCAGCAGCCTGGACAGGGCAACTAATGAAAAACTGTTTTTT. Protein: CASSLDRATNEKLFF.